This TCR beta chain was captured in a study of T cell changes during pregnancy in multiple sclerosis. Repertoires were generated with immunoSEQ multiplex PCR, while TCRdb's copy carries only in-frame clones and drops some. There are tens of thousands of clones in the sample; around 90% occur only once, and 4.5% lies in the top ten. V lost 1 base to trimming and J lost 7 bases, with 11 bases between them. The CDR3 consists of 14 residues. The germline CDR1 and CDR2 sequences are LNHNV and YYDKDF (reference sequence). This sequence originates from a female donor with multiple sclerosis, enrolled in a pregnancy study. The V and J genes are TRBV15 and TRBJ2-1, with D tentatively TRBD2 (6 bases). The sample in question was CD8+ T cells from peripheral blood mononuclear cells, obtained after pregnancy. The CDR3 DNA follows: TGTGCCACCAGCAGAGTCCTAGCGCAGAATGAGCAGTTCTTC. Protein sequence: CATSRVLAQNEQFF.